This TCR beta chain appears in the sequencing data of a study of cytomegalovirus exposure and HLA in healthy donors. General study results and limits: Association of 16,951 TCR beta sequences with HLA alleles was found at 0.05 false discovery rate in a later analysis. The study listed some 160 cytomegalovirus-associated TCR beta chains. Productive rates of about 90% or about 30% were seen for most TCR beta V segments in an earlier analysis.

Details on this clone: Its antigen is as yet unknown.

Germline loops: CDR1 MGHRA, CDR2 YSYEKL. The V segment lost 0 bases and the J segment 5 bases; nucleotides outside the gene matches: 10. The CDR3 consists of 17 residues. The PCR had 60 Vbeta and 13 Jbeta primers. The table came from immunoSEQ multiplex PCR; TCRdb's copy has only in-frame clones and leaves some out. The data hold 150,000 to 200,000 clones, with 70% to 85% observed a single time. Sequencing was carried out using PBMCs. The clonotype was recovered from a woman in her twenties or thirties in good health and CMV-seropositive. This sequence joins TRBV4-1 and TRBJ2-1; TRBD2 matches at 7 bases. The chain's CDR3 is CASSQERGGRKDNEQFF. The CDR3 region has the DNA TGCGCCAGCAGCCAAGAAAGGGGCGGGAGAAAGGACAATGAGCAGTTCTTC.